Sequencing of this TCR beta chain was carried out in a study of Graves' ophthalmopathy and Graves' hyperthyroidism. Overall study: No treatment had been given when peripheral blood was collected at initial diagnosis. Whole-study results and caveats: Ophthalmopathy could be told apart from stable hyperthyroidism by a 13-signature model (around 85% sensitivity, about 80% specificity).

The CDR3 is made up of 14 amino acids. Per the germline V gene, CDR1 is SGDLS and CDR2 is YYNGEE. This clonotype was observed a handful of times. Its cognate antigen is unknown. Since a much larger clone is just one base distant, this may be a read error. RNA transcripts yielded amplified TCR beta CDR3 regions. Investigators did first-round RT-PCR with HTBI primers, then second-round multiplex PCR. TCRdb re-called the multiplex PCR reads through MiXCR, storing one row per CDR3 protein. Of hundreds of thousands of distinct CDR3 sequences in the sample, under 25% were seen once. Source material: peripheral blood. The sequence was collected from a woman aged 18-29 years with stable Graves' hyperthyroidism. The V call is TRBV9, the J call TRBJ2-5; a possible D gene is TRBD2 (5 bases). CDR3 amino acids: CASSPPGGSETKYF. CDR3 nucleotides: TGTGCCAGCAGCCCTCCGGGCGGGTCCGAGACCAAGTACTTC.